These 27 T cell receptor beta chains came from one sample sequenced in a study of T cell responses to AZD1222 COVID-19 vaccine. Libraries were prepared by immunoSEQ multiplex PCR; TCRdb keeps only in-frame clonotypes and omits some of them. The table lists nearly 110,000 clones, 90% of them singletons. Material: peripheral blood, obtained 28 days after the second AZD1222 dose. These TCRs come from an adult who received the AZD1222 COVID-19 vaccine.

CDR3 residues: CASSYDPGTGGRPLYEQYF. The DNA for the CDR3 is TGTGCCAGCAGTTACGACCCCGGGACAGGGGGACGGCCCCTTTACGAGCAGTACTTC. The V call is TRBV6-2 or TRBV6-3, the J call TRBJ2-7; 11 bases match TRBD1. V was pared by 2 bases and J by 4 bases, with 16 bases of the junction left unmatched. The CDR3 covers 19 residues. Germline assignment: CDR1 MNHEY and CDR2 SVGEGT.

The chain links TRBV7-9 to TRBJ1-5; D not certain. CDR1 SEHNR and CDR2 FQNEAQ come from the germline V gene (reference sequence). The CDR3 sequence is 13 residues long. Trimming stripped 1 base from V and 6 bases from J, with 7 bases between. Here the CDR3 reads CASSLVSSQPQHF. The CDR3 DNA follows: TGTGCCAGCAGCTTAGTGTCAAGTCAGCCCCAGCATTTT.

V is TRBV27 and J is TRBJ1-1, with unresolved D. Germline CDR1 and CDR2: MNHEY and SMNVEV (reference sequence). The CDR3 contains 13 residues. V shed 5 bases and J shed 7 bases, with 14 bases lying between them. CDR3 residues: CASSRIDYGEAFF. DNA for the CDR3: TGTGCCAGCAGTCGAATTGACTATGGTGAAGCTTTCTTT.

This sequence joins TRBV19 and TRBJ2-1; TRBD1 might be the D (6 bases). CDR3 length: 14 residues. The germline gives CDR1 LNHDA, CDR2 SQIVND (reference sequence). Trimming shortened V by 0 bases and J by 8 bases, and 11 bases separated the two germline ends. The CDR3 DNA follows: TGTGCCAGTAGTATAGACAGGGGTTGGCATGAGCAGTTCTTC. Residues: CASSIDRGWHEQFF.

The V gene is TRBV21-1, the J gene TRBJ1-3. TRBV21-1 represents a pseudogene. The CDR3 contains 17 residues. In nucleotides, the CDR3 is TGTGCCAGCAGCAAAGGATGGGAGGGAACCTCTGGAAACACCATATATTTT. It yields the protein CASSKGWEGTSGNTIYF.

The rearrangement links TRBV4-1 to TRBJ2-2; the match to TRBD2 covers 7 bases. J lost 2 bases, V lost 1 base, and 19 bases had no gene match. The V gene's germline CDR1 is MGHRA and CDR2 YSYEKL. The CDR3 is 21 residues long. As DNA, the CDR3 is TGCGCCAGCAGCCAAGTCAGAACAGCGGGACCACGAGACCTTAACACCGGGGAGCTGTTTTTT. It yields the protein CASSQVRTAGPRDLNTGELFF.

This chain joins TRBV14 and TRBJ2-2, with a tentative D call TRBD2 (5 bases). Trimming left V 4 bases short and J 3 bases short, with 18 bases between. Germline values: CDR1 SGHDN, CDR2 FVKESK. The CDR3 loop spans 17 amino acids. CDR3 in amino acids: CASSPGSGKRDTGELFF. The CDR3 nucleotides are TGTGCCAGCAGCCCCGGTTCAGGAAAGAGGGACACCGGGGAGCTGTTTTTT.

In regard to this clone: Other DNA sequences from this sample encode an identical CDR3 as well. The V gene is TRBV7-2, the J gene TRBJ1-1, with 10 bases aligning to TRBD1. CDR3 size: 14 residues. The junction had 1 base not matched to a gene; V was cut back by 4 bases and J by 2 bases. CDR1 and CDR2 (germline): SGHTA, FQGNSA. The CDR3 is CASSSTGGNTEAFF. As DNA, the CDR3 is TGTGCCAGCAGCTCGACAGGGGGCAACACTGAAGCTTTCTTT.

The J gene is TRBJ2-1, the V gene TRBV29-1; D may be TRBD2 (7 bases). CDR1 is SQVTM, CDR2 ANQGSEA, per germline. V shed 7 bases and J shed 5 bases, with 18 bases lying between them. The CDR3 totals 14 residues. Here the CDR3 DNA reads TGCAGCGGGGGAGGGGGACCCCGGGACAATGAGCAGTTCTTC. It encodes CSGGGGPRDNEQFF.

CDR3 sequence: CAWSSAQGVGYTF. CDR3 nucleotide sequence: TGTGCCTGGAGTTCGGCACAGGGGGTTGGCTACACCTTC. This rearrangement joins TRBV30 to TRBJ1-2, with 8 bases matching TRBD1. The trim removed 2 bases at V and 7 bases at J, leaving 6 bases unmatched. The CDR3 loop spans 13 amino acids. CDR1 is GTSNPN and CDR2 is SVGIG in the germline V gene (reference sequence).

The chain has TRBV27 and TRBJ2-4; TRBD1 aligns across 8 bases. V trimming: 0 bases; J trimming: 7 bases; junction bases outside the gene matches: 5. Germline lookup yields CDR1 MNHEY and CDR2 SMNVEV (reference sequence). This CDR3 is 15 amino acids long. CDR3 in DNA: TGTGCCAGCAGTTTATCGACAGGGGTTAGGAACATTCAGTACTTC. Translating it yields CASSLSTGVRNIQYF.

The V call is TRBV10-3, the J call TRBJ1-1, with 9 bases that match TRBD1. J gave up 4 bases and V 6 bases, and 12 bases lay outside the gene matches. This CDR3 contains 16 residues. Per germline, CDR1 ENHRY and CDR2 SYGVKD. The chain's CDR3 is CAIRADTGGAGTEAFF. The CDR3 region has the DNA TGTGCCATCAGGGCGGACACAGGGGGCGCGGGCACTGAAGCTTTCTTT.

The chain links TRBV19 to TRBJ2-7; D is possibly TRBD2 (6 bases). Germline CDR1 reads LNHDA; CDR2 reads SQIVND (reference sequence). CDR3 length equals 14 residues. Trimming removed 3 bases at V and 1 base at J, with 10 bases between. The CDR3 DNA is TGTGCCAGTAGTATGTCGGGGGATTCCTACGAGCAGTACTTC. It encodes CASSMSGDSYEQYF.

The J gene is TRBJ1-1, the V gene TRBV5-1; tentative D call: TRBD1 (5 bases). This CDR3 has 14 amino acids. In germline, CDR1 is SGHRS, CDR2 YFSETQ. V lost 4 bases and J 3 bases, leaving 13 bases between the germline ends. The chain's CDR3 is CASSNQGGDTEAFF. CDR3 nucleotide sequence: TGCGCCAGCAGCAACCAGGGTGGGGACACTGAAGCTTTCTTT.

The chain uses TRBV5-1 and TRBJ1-5; D unresolved. Trimming cost V 4 bases and J 2 bases, with 10 bases left between them. Germline V gives CDR1 SGHRS, CDR2 YFSETQ. The CDR3 is made up of 14 amino acids. In DNA form, the CDR3 reads TGCGCCAGCAGCCCCCGTGGGGGCAATCAGCCCCAGCATTTT. It yields the protein CASSPRGGNQPQHF.

As regards this clone: The same CDR3 arises from other DNA sequences in this sample as well. The CDR3 sequence is CATSRAGLNTEAFF. The CDR3 DNA reads as TGTGCCACCAGCAGAGCGGGGCTGAACACTGAAGCTTTCTTT. This chain joins TRBV15 and TRBJ1-1; maybe TRBD1 (5 bases). The CDR3 extends over 14 amino acids. Trimming cost V 1 base and J 0 bases, with 6 bases left between them. CDR1 is LNHNV and CDR2 is YYDKDF in the germline V gene (reference sequence).

The rearrangement joins TRBV2 to TRBJ1-6, with D possibly TRBD1 on 5 matching bases. Per the germline V gene, CDR1 is SNHLY and CDR2 is FYNNEI. This CDR3 is built from 15 residues. V lost 2 bases, J lost 8 bases, and 13 bases lay in between. The CDR3 nucleotides read TGTGCCAGCAGTGAACAACCAGGGATGGATTCACCCCTCCACTTT. This gives the protein CASSEQPGMDSPLHF.

This clone was seen a single time. The rearrangement joins TRBV6-5 to TRBJ1-4; D remains unclear. Germline V gene sequence: CDR1 MNHEY, CDR2 SVGAGI. The CDR3 is made up of 14 amino acids. The V end lost 5 bases, the J end lost 10 bases, and 17 bases lay between the germline ends. In DNA, the CDR3 is TGTGCCAGCAGTCCTACCGGGGATCGTGGAAAACTGTTTTTT. The encoded protein is CASSPTGDRGKLFF.

The V gene is TRBV3-1 (or the pseudogene TRBV3-2), the J gene TRBJ2-7; D is unresolved. CDR3 length: 13 amino acids. The germline V gene has CDR1 LGHDT and CDR2 YNNKEL (reference sequence). Trimming pared 0 bases from V and 0 bases from J, leaving 3 bases between. The CDR3 DNA reads as TGTGCCAGCAGCCAAGACAGCTCCTACGAGCAGTACTTC. Translated: CASSQDSSYEQYF.

This clone appeared once. J is TRBJ2-7 and V is TRBV3-1 (or the pseudogene TRBV3-2); the match to TRBD2 covers 7 bases. The germline V gene has CDR1 LGHDT and CDR2 YNNKEL (reference sequence). The ends lost 4 bases at V and 5 bases at J; junction bases unmatched: 5. The length of the CDR3 is 13 residues. The CDR3 nucleotides are TGTGCCAGCAGCCGGTCGCGGGGGAACGAGCAGTACTTC. The encoded protein is CASSRSRGNEQYF.

The chain has TRBV6-5 and TRBJ2-1; TRBD1 matches at 10 bases. With 7 bases clipped from V and 3 bases from J, the junction kept 6 bases outside the gene matches. Germline CDR1 and CDR2: MNHEY and SVGAGI. The CDR3 has 15 amino acids. The chain's CDR3 is CASTTRDRGYNEQFF. CDR3 sequence (DNA): TGTGCCAGCACTACCCGGGACAGGGGCTACAATGAGCAGTTCTTC.

The chain joins TRBV7-2 to TRBJ1-5; D call uncertain. Germline CDR1 and CDR2: SGHTA and FQGNSA. The CDR3 length is 16 residues. The ends were cut back, 1 base at V and 3 bases at J, with 13 bases in the middle. CDR3 amino acids: CASSLGAGRFNQPQHF. CDR3 sequence (DNA): TGTGCCAGCAGCTTAGGTGCGGGGAGATTCAATCAGCCCCAGCATTTT.

This clone was seen once. J is TRBJ2-3 and V is TRBV12-3 or TRBV12-4; D not certain. The CDR3 runs to 13 residues. With 3 bases removed from V and 2 bases from J, the gap between germline ends came to 6 bases. CDR3 in amino acids: CASSLVATDTQYF. CDR3 bases: TGTGCCAGCAGTTTGGTCGCCACAGATACGCAGTATTTT.

This chain links TRBV2 with TRBJ1-1, with D perhaps matching TRBD1 (5 bases). This CDR3 contains 14 residues. V lost 1 base, J lost 5 bases, and 11 bases lay in between. The germline CDR1 and CDR2 sequences are SNHLY and FYNNEI. The CDR3 bases are TGTGCCAGCAGTGAAGAGCCGGGGGGGACTGAAGCTTTCTTT. It yields the protein CASSEEPGGTEAFF.

This clone was seen a single time. The rearrangement uses TRBV7-2 and TRBJ2-3; 9 nucleotides agree with TRBD2. This CDR3 has 16 residues. CDR1 is SGHTA, CDR2 FQGNSA, per germline. V lost 11 bases and J lost 4; bases outside the gene matches: 16. DNA of the CDR3: TGTGCCTCTTCCCAACGGGGCGCGGGGGGGCCAGATACGCAGTATTTT. It translates to CASSQRGAGGPDTQYF.

This clone has just a few counts. The V gene is TRBV7-2, the J gene TRBJ1-2; a possible D gene is TRBD1 (6 bases). The germline V gene has CDR1 SGHTA and CDR2 FQGNSA. The CDR3 is made up of 13 amino acids. Trimming shortened V by 5 bases and J by 5 bases, and 12 bases separated the two germline ends. The CDR3 coding sequence is TGTGCCAGCAGCCTGGACAGATTATATGGCTACACCTTC. It encodes CASSLDRLYGYTF.

The chain is built from TRBV15 and TRBJ1-1, with 7 nucleotides matching TRBD1. Trimming at V came to 4 bases and at J to 1 base, leaving 3 bases not matched to a gene. The CDR3 extends over 14 amino acids. From germline, CDR1 is LNHNV and CDR2 YYDKDF (reference sequence). DNA of the CDR3: TGTGCCACCAGCACTCGACAGGGGAACACTGAAGCTTTCTTT. This sequence encodes CATSTRQGNTEAFF.